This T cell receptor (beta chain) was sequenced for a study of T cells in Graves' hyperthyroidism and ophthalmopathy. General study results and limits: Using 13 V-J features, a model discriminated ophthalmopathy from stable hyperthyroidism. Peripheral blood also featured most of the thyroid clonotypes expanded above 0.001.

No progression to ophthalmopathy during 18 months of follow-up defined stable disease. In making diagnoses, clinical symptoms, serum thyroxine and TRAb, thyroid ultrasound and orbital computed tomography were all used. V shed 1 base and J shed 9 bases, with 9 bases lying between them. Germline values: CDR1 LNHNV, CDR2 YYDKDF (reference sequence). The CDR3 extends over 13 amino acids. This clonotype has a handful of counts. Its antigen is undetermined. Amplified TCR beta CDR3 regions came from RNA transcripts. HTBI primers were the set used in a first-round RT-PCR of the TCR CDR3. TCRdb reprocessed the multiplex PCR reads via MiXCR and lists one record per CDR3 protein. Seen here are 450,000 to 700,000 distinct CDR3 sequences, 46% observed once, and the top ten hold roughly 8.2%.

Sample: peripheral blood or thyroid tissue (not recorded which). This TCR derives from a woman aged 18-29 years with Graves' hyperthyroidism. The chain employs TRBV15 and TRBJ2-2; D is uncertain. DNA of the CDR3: TGTGCCACCAGCAGAGGCGACCAGCGGGAGCTGTTTTTT. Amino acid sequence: CATSRGDQRELFF.